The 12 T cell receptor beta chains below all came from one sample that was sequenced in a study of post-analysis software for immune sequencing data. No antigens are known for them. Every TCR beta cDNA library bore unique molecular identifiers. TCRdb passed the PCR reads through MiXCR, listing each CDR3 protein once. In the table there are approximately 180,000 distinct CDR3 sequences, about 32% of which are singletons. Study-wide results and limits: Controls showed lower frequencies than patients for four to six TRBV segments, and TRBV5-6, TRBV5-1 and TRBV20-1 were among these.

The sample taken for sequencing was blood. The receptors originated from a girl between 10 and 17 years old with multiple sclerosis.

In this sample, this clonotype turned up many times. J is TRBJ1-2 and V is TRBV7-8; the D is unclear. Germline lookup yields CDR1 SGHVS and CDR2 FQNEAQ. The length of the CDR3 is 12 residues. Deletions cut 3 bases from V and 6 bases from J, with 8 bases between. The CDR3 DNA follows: TGTGCCAGCAGCTTCGGGCCTGATGGCTACACCTTC. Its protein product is CASSFGPDGYTF.

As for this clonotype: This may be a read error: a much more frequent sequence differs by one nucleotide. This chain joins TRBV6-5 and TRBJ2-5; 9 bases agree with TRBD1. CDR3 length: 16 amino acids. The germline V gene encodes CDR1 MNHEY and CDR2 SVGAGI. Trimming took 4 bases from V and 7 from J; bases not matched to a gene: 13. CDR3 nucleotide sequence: TGTGCCAGCAGTTCTATCTCGGACAGGGGACGAGGGACCCAGTACTTC. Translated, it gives CASSSISDRGRGTQYF.

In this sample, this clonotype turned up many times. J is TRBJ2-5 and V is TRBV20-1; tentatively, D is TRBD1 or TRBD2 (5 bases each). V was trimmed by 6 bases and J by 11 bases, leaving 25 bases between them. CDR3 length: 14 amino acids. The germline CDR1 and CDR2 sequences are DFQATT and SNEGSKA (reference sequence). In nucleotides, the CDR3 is TGCAGTGCCCCCAGGGACGGGGTTTCGGATGAGCAGTACTTC. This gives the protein CSAPRDGVSDEQYF.

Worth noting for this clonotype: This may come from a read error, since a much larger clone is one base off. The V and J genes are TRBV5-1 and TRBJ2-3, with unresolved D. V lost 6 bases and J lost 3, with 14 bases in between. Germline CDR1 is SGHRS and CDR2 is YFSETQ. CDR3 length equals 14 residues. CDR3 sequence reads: CASNPGERTDTQYF. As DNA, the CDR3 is TGCGCCAGCAACCCAGGCGAGAGAACAGATACGCAGTATTTT.

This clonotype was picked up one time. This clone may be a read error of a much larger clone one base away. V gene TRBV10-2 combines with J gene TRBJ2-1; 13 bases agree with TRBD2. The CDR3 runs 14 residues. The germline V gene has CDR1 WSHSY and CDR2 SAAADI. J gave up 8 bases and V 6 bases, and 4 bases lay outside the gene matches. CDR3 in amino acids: CASRLAGGMDEQFF. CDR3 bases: TGCGCCAGCAGACTAGCGGGAGGGATGGATGAGCAGTTCTTC.

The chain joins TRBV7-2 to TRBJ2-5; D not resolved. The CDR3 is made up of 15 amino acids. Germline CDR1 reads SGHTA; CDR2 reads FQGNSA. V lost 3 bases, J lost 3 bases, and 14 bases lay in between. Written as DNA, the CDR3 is TGTGCCAGCAGCTTCCATCTAGGGCGCGAAGAGACCCAGTACTTC. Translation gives CASSFHLGREETQYF.

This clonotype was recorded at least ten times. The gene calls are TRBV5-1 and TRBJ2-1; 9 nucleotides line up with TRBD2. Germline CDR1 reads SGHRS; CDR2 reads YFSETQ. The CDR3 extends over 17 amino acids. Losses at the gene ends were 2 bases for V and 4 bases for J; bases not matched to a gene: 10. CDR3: CASSFTSGWGLYNEQFF. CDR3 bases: TGCGCCAGCAGCTTCACTAGCGGGTGGGGGTTATACAATGAGCAGTTCTTC.

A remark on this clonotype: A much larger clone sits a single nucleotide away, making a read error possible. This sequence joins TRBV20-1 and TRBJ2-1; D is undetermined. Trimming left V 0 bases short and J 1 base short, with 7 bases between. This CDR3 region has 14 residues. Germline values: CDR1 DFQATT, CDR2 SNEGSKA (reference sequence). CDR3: CSARDPDSYNEQFF. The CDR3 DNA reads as TGCAGTGCTAGAGATCCGGATTCCTACAATGAGCAGTTCTTC.

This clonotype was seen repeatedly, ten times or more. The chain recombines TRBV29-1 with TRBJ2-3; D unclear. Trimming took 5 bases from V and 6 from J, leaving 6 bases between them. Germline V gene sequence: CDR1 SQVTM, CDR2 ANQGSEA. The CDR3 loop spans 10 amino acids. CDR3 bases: TGCAGCGTTCGATCTGATACGCAGTATTTT. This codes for CSVRSDTQYF.

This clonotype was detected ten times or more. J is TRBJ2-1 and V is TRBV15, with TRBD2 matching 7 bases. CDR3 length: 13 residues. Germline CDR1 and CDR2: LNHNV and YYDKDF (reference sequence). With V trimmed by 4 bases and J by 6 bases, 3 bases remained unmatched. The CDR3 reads CATSTSSGNEQFF. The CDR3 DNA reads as TGTGCCACCAGCACCTCTAGCGGCAATGAGCAGTTCTTC. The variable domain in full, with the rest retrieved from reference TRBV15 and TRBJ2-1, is DAMVIQNPRYQVTQFGKPVTLSCSQTLNHNVMYWYQQKSSQAPKLLFHYYDKDFNNEADTPDNFQSRRPNTSFCFLDIRSPGLGDTAMYLCATSTSSGNEQFFGPGTRLTVL.

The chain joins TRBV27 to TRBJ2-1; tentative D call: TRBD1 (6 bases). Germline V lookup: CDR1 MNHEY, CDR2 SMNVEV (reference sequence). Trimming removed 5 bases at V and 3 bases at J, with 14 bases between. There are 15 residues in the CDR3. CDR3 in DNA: TGTGCCAGCAGTCAAAACAGGGAACACTACAATGAGCAGTTCTTC. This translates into CASSQNREHYNEQFF.

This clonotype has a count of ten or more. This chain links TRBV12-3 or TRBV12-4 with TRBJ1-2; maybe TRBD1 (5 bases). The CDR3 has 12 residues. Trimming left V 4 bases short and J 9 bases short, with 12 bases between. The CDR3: CASSSGTPRYTF. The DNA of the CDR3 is TGTGCCAGCAGTTCGGGGACTCCGCGCTACACCTTC.